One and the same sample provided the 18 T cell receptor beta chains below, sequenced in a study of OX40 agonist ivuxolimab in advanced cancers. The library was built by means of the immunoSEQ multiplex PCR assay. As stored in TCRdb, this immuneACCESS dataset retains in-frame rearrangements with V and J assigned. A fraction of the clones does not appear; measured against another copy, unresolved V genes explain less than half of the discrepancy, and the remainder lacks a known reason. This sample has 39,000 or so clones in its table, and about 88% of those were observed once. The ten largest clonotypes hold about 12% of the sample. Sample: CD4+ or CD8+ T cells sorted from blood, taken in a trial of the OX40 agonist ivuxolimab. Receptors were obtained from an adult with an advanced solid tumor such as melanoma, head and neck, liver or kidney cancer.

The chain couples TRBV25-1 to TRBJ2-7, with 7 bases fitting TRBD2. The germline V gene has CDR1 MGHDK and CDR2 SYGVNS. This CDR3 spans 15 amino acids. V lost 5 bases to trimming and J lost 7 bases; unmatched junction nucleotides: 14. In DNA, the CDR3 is TGTGCCAGCAGTCCACCTGGGGCTAGCGGCCGAGAGCAGTACTTC. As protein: CASSPPGASGREQYF.

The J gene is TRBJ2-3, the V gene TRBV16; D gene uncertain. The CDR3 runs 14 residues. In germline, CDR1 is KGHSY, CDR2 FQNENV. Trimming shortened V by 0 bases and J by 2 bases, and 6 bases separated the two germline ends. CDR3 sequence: CASSQSALTDTQYF. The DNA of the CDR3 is TGTGCCAGCAGCCAATCTGCCCTCACAGATACGCAGTATTTT.

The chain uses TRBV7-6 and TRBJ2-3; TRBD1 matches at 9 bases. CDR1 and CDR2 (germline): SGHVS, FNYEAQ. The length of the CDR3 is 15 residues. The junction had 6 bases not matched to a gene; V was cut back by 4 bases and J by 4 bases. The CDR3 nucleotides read TGTGCCAGCAGCTATAACAGGGGGCCGGCAGATACGCAGTATTTT. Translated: CASSYNRGPADTQYF.

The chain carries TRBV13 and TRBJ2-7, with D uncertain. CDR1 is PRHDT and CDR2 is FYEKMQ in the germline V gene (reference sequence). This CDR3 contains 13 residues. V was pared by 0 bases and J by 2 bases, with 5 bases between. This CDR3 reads CASSLGRTYEQYF. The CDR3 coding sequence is TGTGCCAGCAGCTTAGGCAGAACCTACGAGCAGTACTTC.

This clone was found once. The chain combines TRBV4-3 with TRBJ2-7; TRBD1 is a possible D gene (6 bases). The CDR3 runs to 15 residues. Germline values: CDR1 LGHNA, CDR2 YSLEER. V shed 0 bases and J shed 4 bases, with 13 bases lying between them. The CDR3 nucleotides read TGCGCCAGCAGCCAAGACAGGGGAGTAAGGTACGAGCAGTACTTC. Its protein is CASSQDRGVRYEQYF.

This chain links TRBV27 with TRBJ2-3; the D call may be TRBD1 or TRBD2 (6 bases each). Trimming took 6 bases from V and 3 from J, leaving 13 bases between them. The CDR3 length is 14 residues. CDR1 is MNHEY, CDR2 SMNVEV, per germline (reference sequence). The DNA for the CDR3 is TGTGCCAGCAGCCATAAAGGGGGGACAGATACGCAGTATTTT. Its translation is CASSHKGGTDTQYF.

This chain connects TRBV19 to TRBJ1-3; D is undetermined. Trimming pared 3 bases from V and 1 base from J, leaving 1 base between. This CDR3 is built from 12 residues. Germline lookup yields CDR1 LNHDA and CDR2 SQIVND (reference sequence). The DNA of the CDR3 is TGTGCCAGTAGTATGTCTGGAAACACCATATATTTT. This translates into CASSMSGNTIYF.

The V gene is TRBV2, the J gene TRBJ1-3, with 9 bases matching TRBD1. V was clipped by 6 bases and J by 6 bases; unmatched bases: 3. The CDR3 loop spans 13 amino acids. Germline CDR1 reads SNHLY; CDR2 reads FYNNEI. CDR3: CASRGTGINTIYF. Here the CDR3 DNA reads TGTGCCAGCAGAGGGACAGGGATAAACACCATATATTTT.

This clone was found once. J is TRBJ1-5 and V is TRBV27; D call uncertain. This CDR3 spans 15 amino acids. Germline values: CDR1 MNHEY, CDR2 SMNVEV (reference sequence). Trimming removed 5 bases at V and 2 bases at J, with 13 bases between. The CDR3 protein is CASSPNPGGNQPQHF. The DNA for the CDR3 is TGTGCCAGCAGTCCCAACCCCGGCGGCAATCAGCCCCAGCATTTT.

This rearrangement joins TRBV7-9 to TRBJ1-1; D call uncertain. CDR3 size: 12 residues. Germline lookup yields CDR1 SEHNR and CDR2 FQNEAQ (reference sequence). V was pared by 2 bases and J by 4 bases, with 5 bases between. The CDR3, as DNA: TGTGCCAGCAGCTTAATATCCACTGAAGCTTTCTTT. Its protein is CASSLISTEAFF.

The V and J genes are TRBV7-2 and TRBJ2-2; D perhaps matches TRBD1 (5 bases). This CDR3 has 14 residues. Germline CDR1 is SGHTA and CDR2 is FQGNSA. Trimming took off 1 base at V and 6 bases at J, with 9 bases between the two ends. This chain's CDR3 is CASSLGRVPGELFF. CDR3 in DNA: TGTGCCAGCAGCTTAGGCAGGGTTCCCGGGGAGCTGTTTTTT.

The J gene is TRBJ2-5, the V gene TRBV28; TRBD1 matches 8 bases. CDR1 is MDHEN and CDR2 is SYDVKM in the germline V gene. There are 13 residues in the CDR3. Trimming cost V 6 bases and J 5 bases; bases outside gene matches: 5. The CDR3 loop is CASSNRGSETQYF. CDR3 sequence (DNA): TGTGCCAGCAGCAACAGGGGGTCTGAGACCCAGTACTTC.

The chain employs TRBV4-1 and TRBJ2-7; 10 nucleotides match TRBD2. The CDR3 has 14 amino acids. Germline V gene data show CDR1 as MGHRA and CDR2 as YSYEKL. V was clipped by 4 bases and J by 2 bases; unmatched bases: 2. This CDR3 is CASSRTSGAYEQYF. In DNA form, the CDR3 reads TGCGCCAGCAGCCGGACTAGCGGAGCCTACGAGCAGTACTTC.

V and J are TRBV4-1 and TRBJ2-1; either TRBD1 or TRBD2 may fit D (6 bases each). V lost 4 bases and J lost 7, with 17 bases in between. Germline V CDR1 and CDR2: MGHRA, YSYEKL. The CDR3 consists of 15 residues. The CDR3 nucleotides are TGCGCCAGCAGCCTCTTTTTGGGGGGCGTTAATGAGCAGTTCTTC. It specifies CASSLFLGGVNEQFF.

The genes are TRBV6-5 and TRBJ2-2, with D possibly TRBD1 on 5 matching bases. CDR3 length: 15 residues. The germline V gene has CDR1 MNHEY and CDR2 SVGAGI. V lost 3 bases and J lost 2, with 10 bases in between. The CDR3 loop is CASSYMDINTGELFF. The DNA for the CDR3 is TGTGCCAGCAGTTATATGGACATTAACACCGGGGAGCTGTTTTTT.

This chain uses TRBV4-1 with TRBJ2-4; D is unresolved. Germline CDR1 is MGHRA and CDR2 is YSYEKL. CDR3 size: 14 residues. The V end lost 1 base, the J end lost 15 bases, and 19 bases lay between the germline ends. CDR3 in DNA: TGCGCCAGCAGCCAAGTCGCCGGGCTCCCACCCAGGTACTTC. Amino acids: CASSQVAGLPPRYF.

CDR3 in amino acids: CASSQDRGPNYEQYF. CDR3 bases: TGTGCCAGCAGCCAAGATCGGGGACCAAACTACGAGCAGTACTTC. This chain connects TRBV14 to TRBJ2-7; possibly TRBD1 or TRBD2 for D (5 bases each). V was pared by 0 bases and J by 3 bases, with 12 bases between. There are 15 residues in the CDR3. Per the germline V gene, CDR1 is SGHDN and CDR2 is FVKESK.

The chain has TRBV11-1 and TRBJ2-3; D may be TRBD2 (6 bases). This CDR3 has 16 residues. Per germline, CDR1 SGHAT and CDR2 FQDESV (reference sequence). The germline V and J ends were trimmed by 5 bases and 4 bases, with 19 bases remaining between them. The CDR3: CASSPKKSTGADTQYF. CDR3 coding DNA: TGTGCCAGCAGCCCAAAGAAGAGCACGGGGGCAGATACGCAGTATTTT.